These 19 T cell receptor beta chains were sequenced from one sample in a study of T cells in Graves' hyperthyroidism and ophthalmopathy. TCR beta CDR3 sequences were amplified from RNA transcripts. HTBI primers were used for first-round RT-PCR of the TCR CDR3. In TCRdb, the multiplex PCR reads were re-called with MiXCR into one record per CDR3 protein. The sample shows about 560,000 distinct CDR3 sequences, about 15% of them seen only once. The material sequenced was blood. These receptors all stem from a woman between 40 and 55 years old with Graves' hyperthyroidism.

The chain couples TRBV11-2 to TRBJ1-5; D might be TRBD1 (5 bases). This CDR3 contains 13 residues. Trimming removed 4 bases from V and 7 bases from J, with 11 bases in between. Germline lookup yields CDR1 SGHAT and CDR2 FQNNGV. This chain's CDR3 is CASSYGGKQPQHF. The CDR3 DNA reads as TGTGCCAGCAGCTATGGGGGTAAACAGCCCCAGCATTTT.

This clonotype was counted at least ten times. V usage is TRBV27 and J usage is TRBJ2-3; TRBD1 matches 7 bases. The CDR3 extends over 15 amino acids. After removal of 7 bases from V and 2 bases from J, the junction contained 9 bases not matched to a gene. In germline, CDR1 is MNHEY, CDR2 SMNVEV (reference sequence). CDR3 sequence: CASTKGAAHTDTQYF. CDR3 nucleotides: TGTGCCAGCACTAAGGGGGCGGCACACACAGATACGCAGTATTTT.

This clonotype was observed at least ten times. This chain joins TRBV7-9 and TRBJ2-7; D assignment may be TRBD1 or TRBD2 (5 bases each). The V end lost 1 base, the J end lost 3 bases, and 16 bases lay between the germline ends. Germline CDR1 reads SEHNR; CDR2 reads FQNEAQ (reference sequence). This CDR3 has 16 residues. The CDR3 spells CASSLVVMGESYEQYF. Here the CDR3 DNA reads TGTGCCAGCAGCTTAGTCGTTATGGGGGAAAGCTACGAGCAGTACTTC.

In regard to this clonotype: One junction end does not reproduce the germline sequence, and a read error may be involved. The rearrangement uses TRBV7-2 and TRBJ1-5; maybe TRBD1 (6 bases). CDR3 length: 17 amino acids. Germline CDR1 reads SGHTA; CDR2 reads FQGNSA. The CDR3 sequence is CASSRGGGLDSNQPQHF. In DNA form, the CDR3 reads TGCGCCAGCAGCCGAGGGGGGGGACTAGATAGCAATCAGCCCCAGCATTTT.

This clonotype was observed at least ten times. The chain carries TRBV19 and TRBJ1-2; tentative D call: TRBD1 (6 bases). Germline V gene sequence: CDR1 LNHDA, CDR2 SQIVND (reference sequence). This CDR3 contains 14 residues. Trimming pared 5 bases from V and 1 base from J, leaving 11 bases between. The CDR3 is CASSLQGINYGYTF. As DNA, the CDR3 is TGTGCCAGTAGTTTACAGGGAATTAACTATGGCTACACCTTC.

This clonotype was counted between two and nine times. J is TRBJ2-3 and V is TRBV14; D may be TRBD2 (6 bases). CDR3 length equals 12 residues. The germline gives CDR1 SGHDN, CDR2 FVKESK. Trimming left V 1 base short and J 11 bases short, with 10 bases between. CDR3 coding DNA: TGTGCCAGCAGCCAAGTGGCGGGACGGCAGTATTTT. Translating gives CASSQVAGRQYF.

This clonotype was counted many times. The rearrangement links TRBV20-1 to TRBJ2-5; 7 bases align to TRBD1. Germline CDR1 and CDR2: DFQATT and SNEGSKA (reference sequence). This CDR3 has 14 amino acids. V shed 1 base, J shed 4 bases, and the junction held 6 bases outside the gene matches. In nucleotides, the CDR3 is TGCAGTGCTAGAGTTGAGGGGGCAGGAGAGACCCAGTACTTC. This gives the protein CSARVEGAGETQYF.

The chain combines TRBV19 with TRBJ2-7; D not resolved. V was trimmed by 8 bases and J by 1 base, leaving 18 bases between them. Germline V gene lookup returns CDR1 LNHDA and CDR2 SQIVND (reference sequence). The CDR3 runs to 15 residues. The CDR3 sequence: CASAPMAGLSYEQYF. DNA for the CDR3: TGTGCCAGTGCGCCCATGGCAGGTCTATCCTACGAGCAGTACTTC.

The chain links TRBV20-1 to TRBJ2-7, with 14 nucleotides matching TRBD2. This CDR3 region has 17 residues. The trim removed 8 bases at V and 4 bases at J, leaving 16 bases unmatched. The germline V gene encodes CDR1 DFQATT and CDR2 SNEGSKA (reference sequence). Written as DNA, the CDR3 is TGCAGTCCGAGATCTCCGGGACTAGCGGGAGCCCGATACGAGCAGTACTTC. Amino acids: CSPRSPGLAGARYEQYF.

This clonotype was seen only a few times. Written as DNA, the CDR3 is TGTGCTAGTGGTTTGGTACAGGGGAACACTAATGAAAAACTGTTTTTT. Its protein product is CASGLVQGNTNEKLFF. This chain connects TRBV12-5 to TRBJ1-4; 7 bases agree with TRBD1. Germline CDR1 is LGHNT and CDR2 is FRNRAP. This CDR3 is 16 amino acids long. Trimming cost V 0 bases and J 2 bases; bases outside gene matches: 3.

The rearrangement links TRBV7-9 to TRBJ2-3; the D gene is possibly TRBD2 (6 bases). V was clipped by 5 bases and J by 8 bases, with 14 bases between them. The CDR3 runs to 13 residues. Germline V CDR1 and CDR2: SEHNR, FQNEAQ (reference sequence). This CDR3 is CASSALTSFTQYF. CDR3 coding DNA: TGTGCCAGCAGCGCATTAACTAGCTTTACGCAGTATTTT.

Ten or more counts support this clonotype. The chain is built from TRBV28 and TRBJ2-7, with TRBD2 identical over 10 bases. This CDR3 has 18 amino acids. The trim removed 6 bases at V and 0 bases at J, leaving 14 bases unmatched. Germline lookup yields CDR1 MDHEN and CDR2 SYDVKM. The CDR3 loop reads CASSPPIQRTSGSYEQYF. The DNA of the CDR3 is TGTGCCAGCAGCCCACCGATCCAGCGGACTAGCGGCTCCTACGAGCAGTACTTC.

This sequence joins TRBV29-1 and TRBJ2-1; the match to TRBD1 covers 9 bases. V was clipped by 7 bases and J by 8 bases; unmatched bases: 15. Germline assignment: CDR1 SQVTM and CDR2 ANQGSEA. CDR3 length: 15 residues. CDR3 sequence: CSARIPGTGLDEQFF. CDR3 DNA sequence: TGCAGCGCCAGGATCCCCGGGACAGGGTTGGATGAGCAGTTCTTC.

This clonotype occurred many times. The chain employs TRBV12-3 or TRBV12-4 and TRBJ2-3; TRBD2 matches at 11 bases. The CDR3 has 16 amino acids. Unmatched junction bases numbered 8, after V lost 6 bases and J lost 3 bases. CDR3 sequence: CASRPALAGGTDTQYF. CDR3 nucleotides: TGTGCCAGCAGACCCGCCCTAGCGGGAGGTACAGATACGCAGTATTTT.

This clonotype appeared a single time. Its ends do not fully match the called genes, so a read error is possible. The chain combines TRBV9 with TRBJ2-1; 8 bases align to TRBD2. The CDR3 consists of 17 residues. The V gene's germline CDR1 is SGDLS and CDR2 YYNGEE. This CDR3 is CTSGGGTRGSQLNEQFF. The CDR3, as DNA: TGTACCAGCGGTGGGGGGACTAGGGGGAGTCAGCTTAATGAGCAGTTCTTC.

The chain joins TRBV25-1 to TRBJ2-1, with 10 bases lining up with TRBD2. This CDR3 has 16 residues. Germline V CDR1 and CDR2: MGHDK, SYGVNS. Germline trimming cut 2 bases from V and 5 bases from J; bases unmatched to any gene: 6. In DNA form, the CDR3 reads TGTGCCAGCAGTGAAGGGGTTGGGACTAGCGACAATGAGCAGTTCTTC. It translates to CASSEGVGTSDNEQFF. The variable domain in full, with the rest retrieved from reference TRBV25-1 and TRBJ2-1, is EADIYQTPRYLVIGTGKKITLECSQTMGHDKMYWYQQDPGMELHLIHYSYGVNSTEKGDLSSESTVSRIRTEHFPLTLESARPSHTSQYLCASSEGVGTSDNEQFFGPGTRLTVL.

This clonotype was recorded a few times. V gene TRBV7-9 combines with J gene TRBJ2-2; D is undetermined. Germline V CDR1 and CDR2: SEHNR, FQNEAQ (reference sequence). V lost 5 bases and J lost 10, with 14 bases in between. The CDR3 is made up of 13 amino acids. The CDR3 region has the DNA TGTGCCAGCAGCAAGCCCGGGCCTTTGGAGCTGTTTTTT. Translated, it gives CASSKPGPLELFF. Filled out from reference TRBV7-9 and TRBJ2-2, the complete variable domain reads DTGVSQNPRHKITKRGQNVTFRCDPISEHNRLYWYRQTLGQGPEFLTYFQNEAQLEKSRLLSDRFSAERPKGSFSTLEIQRTEQGDSAMYLCASSKPGPLELFFGEGSRLTVL.

The CDR3 loop reads CASSDLQGGSGYTF. Here the CDR3 DNA reads TGTGCCAGCTCAGACCTTCAGGGGGGAAGTGGCTACACCTTC. The V gene is TRBV18, the J gene TRBJ1-2; TRBD1 matches 7 bases. The V segment lost 5 bases and the J segment 7 bases; nucleotides outside the gene matches: 10. Germline lookup yields CDR1 KGHSH and CDR2 LQKENI. This CDR3 has 14 amino acids. Together with reference TRBV18 and TRBJ1-2, the CDR3 gives the full variable domain: NAGVMQNPRHLVRRRGQEARLRCSPMKGHSHVYWYRQLPEEGLKFMVYLQKENIIDESGMPKERFSAEFPKEGPSILRIQQVVRGDSAAYFCASSDLQGGSGYTFGSGTRLTVV.

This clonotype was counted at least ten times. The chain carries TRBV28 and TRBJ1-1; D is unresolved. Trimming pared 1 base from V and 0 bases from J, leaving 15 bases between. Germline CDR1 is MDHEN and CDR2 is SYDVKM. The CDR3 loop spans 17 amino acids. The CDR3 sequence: CASSLSRVARVNTEAFF. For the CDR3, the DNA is TGTGCCAGCAGTTTATCCCGGGTGGCGAGGGTGAACACTGAAGCTTTCTTT.